This T cell receptor (beta chain) originates from a study of regulatory T cells in long-lasting Graves disease (dated by TCRdb to about 2021). For the wider study: Antithyroid drugs had been taken for less than 3 months by newly diagnosed Graves' disease patients. The study was registered as a clinical trial and conducted in China. TCR sequencing covered around 13 persistent and 20 or so newly diagnosed Graves' disease patients, approximately 33 samples in total. Peripheral blood TCR sequencing and RNA sequencing compared persistent Graves' disease patients with newly diagnosed Graves' disease patients. Broader findings and caveats from the paper: Persistent Graves' disease patients showed lower TCR Shannon entropy and fewer highly expanded clones than newly diagnosed patients, suggesting clonal expansion. Patients with persistent disease shared more public clonotypes (fewer than 3,000) than newly diagnosed patients did (nearly 1,000). Only the TCR beta chain was sequenced and analyzed. Only peripheral blood was studied, because thyroid tissue, the primary lesion, was inaccessible. As a limitation, the authors acknowledged that the small sample size may reduce accuracy.

This clonotype was seen more than once but under ten times. The clone's antigen remains unknown. A read error is possible here, since a much larger clone lies one base away. The library was produced with multiplex PCR. The run used an Illumina HiSeq 4000. iRepertoire HTBI primers and Arm-PCR amplification of CDR3 regions were used to construct TCR beta libraries. Before sequencing, the PCR products went through gel purification. Processing in the source paper ran as follows. Across samples, around 62 TRBV and roughly 13 TRBJ segments were identified and used for gene usage analysis of CDR3 amino acid clonotypes. COPE and FqMerger were used to merge the filtered high-quality paired reads into contigs. BLAST was used to align contigs to IMGT TRBV, TRBD and TRBJ reference genes, and CDR3 was defined according to IMGT. Any clonotype with a frequency above 0.1% was counted as a highly expanded clone. Repertoire diversity was measured by Shannon entropy, and V-J evenness by the Gini coefficient. A clonotype found in more than one individual was treated as public. Starting from the raw public reads, TCRdb applied fastp trimming at Q25, assembled clones with MiXCR and retained in-frame beta chains. Rows with a matching CDR3 protein are joined into one entry that keeps the most common DNA and genes. These V and J calls derive from TCRdb rather than the authors' analysis. This sample is represented by hundreds of thousands of distinct CDR3 sequences; approximately 15% of them were singletons. The ten largest clones capture 30% of the sample.

The label giving this sample's time point can be read as: newly diagnosed GD, antithyroid drugs for less than 3 months. For both TCR sequencing and RNA sequencing, RNA was extracted from PBMCs using TRIzol. The diagnosis of Graves' disease followed American Thyroid Association guidelines. The patients came from an endocrinology department in Xi'an, China. Each patient gave 7.5 to 10 milliliters of peripheral blood, collected in an EDTA anticoagulant tube. Ficoll Paque Plus density gradient separation was used to isolate PBMCs, and no further T cell sorting was performed. An Agilent 2100 Bioanalyzer and agarose gel were used to assess RNA quality, and a NanoDrop 2000 was used to measure RNA concentration. This sample also appeared in a second study, on T cells in Graves' hyperthyroidism and ophthalmopathy. Taken from the second paper: Stable Graves' hyperthyroidism was defined as no progression to ophthalmopathy during 18 months of follow-up. Hyperthyroidism patients were newly diagnosed, had a disease duration of under 2 months, and were aged 18 to 65 years. Patients with uncontrolled infections, other autoimmune diseases, pregnancy or lactation were excluded. Clinical symptoms, serum thyroxine and TRAb, thyroid ultrasound, and orbital computed tomography formed the basis for the diagnoses. The TCR CDR3 was subjected to a first round of RT-PCR using the HTBI primer set and the Qiagen OneStep RT-PCR kit. Most expanded thyroid clonotypes (frequency above 0.001) were also found in blood, which suggests that blood repertoires may mirror thyroid immune responses. In cross-validation, a model built on a 13 V-J signature told ophthalmopathy apart from stable hyperthyroidism with 87.88% sensitivity and roughly 83% specificity, and in testing the same model reached 80%/75%. In validation, the model predicted progression to ophthalmopathy a median of roughly 6.5 months before onset, with approximately 71% sensitivity and about 75% specificity. To identify TCR V-J signatures that set the groups apart, the researchers used a discovery cohort of 95 to 100 patients, made up of 43 with Graves' ophthalmopathy and 57 with stable Graves' hyperthyroidism. Whether ophthalmopathy could be predicted prospectively was tested in an independent validation cohort made up of some 20 hyperthyroidism patients plus 17 patients who later progressed to ophthalmopathy. The 95 to 100 discovery patients were randomly divided into training and test sets at a 7:3 ratio. In addition, the study compared T-cell repertoires in thyroid tissue and in blood from five to seven Graves' hyperthyroidism patients. Once sampling was done, hyperthyroidism patients were given methimazole at a starting dose of 30 mg daily, whereas ophthalmopathy patients were given high-dose intravenous methylprednisolone. Libraries were constructed in a second round of multiplex PCR, after which size selection and purification were carried out. Paired-end sequencing of the libraries was performed with 100 bp reads on an Illumina HiSeq2000. SOAPnuke was used to process the raw data, throwing out any read that contained adapters or uncalled bases, had a mean Phred below 15, or lacked an exact constant-primer or identifier match. COPE v1.2.5 was used to merge the high-quality paired reads, and each unique nucleotide sequence was defined as a clonotype. MiTCR v1.1 was used to align clonotypes to the IMGT TRBV, TRBD and TRBJ reference segments. Analysis was restricted to V-J combinations with a frequency above 0.0001, which covered 98% to 99.2% of repertoires. The TCS score was defined as F50 (clonal expansion) divided by E x V (chaos), with BLOSUM62-based TCRdist calculated between CDR3 peptides within each V-J. Welch's t-statistics and random forest reduced just over 500 V-J features to 10 to 15, which were used in a naive Bayes classifier (R e1071). Sample size was not statistically predetermined, and blinding of investigators to group allocation was not performed. The paper reports TCR Vbeta CDR3 sequencing of fewer than 150 peripheral blood samples: around 45 ophthalmopathy, about 75 hyperthyroidism and approximately 17 progressor patients.

The material was peripheral blood mononuclear cells (PBMCs), obtained at new diagnosis, from a patient treated with antithyroid drugs. This receptor was identified in a man aged 40-49 years with Graves disease. Donor details come from another sample of the same person, matched by shared clones.

The DNA sequence is as follows: TGTGCCAGCAGCTTGATGTGTCAGCCCTACGAGCAGTACTTC. Its translation is CASSLMCQPYEQYF. Recombination joined TRBV5-5 with TRBJ2-7; no D segment can be confidently identified. Measured from the cysteine to the phenylalanine, the CDR3 is 14 residues long. Solely the CDR3 DNA is kept, with 42 bases framed from the first base. V is pared back by 1 base and J by 2 bases, with 10 bases lying between the germline termini. Looking up the germline V gene (reference sequence) yields CDR1 SGHKS and CDR2 YYEKEE.